The entry below gives a single TCR beta chain sequence along with its context. The CDR3 sequence is 20 residues long. In germline, CDR1 is MNHEY, CDR2 SMNVEV (reference sequence). V was cut by 4 bases and J by 1 base, with 26 bases left in between. Data came from immunoSEQ multiplex PCR; TCRdb stores just in-frame clones and leaves some out. The repertoire includes some 410,000 clones, approximately 92% of them detected once, and 5.5% to 8% sits in the top ten. This sample was taken from a study of control samples from healthy donors and cancer patients. J is TRBJ2-1 and V is TRBV27, with D perhaps matching TRBD2 (6 bases). The clonotype comes from a man in his forties with head and neck cancer. The sample was PBMCs. This chain's CDR3 is CASSSTAPGYSGVSYNEQFF. In DNA, the CDR3 is TGTGCCAGCAGTTCAACCGCCCCCGGTTATAGCGGAGTTTCCTACAATGAGCAGTTCTTC.